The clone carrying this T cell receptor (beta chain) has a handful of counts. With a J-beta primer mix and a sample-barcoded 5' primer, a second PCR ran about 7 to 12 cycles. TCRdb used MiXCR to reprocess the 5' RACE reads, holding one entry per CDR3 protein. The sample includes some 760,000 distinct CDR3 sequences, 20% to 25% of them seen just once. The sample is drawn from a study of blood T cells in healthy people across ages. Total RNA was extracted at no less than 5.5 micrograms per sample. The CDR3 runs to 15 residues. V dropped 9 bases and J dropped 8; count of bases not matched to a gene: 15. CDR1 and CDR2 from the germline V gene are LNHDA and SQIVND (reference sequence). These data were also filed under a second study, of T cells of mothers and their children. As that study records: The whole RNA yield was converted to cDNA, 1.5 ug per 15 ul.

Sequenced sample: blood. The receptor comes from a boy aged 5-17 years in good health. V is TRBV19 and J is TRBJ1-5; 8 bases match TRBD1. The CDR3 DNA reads TGTGCCAGCACAACCGGGACAGGCCTTCGGGAGCCCCAGCATTTT. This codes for CASTTGTGLREPQHF.